This passage covers 2 T cell receptor beta chains from one sample sequenced in a study of human T cells and chemical hapten exposure. Time point indicated: patch test 1, 2 weeks after DPC sensitization. Treatment of the sample: therapeutic diphenylcyclopropenone sensitization with weekly scalp DPC. TCRdb reprocessed the RACE reads with MiXCR, giving one entry per CDR3 protein. Altogether some 82,000 distinct CDR3 sequences are present, around 11% being singletons, with the ten largest covering about 4%. Sample: whole blood, taken in connection with sensitization to the hapten diphenylcyclopropenone (DPC). The source of these receptors is a woman between 50 and 59 years old with alopecia areata. Some clones in this sample may be carry-over from other donors' samples.

In this sample, this clonotype turned up many times. The rearrangement joins TRBV20-1 to TRBJ1-2; D may be TRBD1 (5 bases). The length of the CDR3 is 14 residues. Germline-derived CDR1 and CDR2 are DFQATT and SNEGSKA (reference sequence). Trimming cost V 1 base and J 3 bases, with 12 bases left between them. In DNA, the CDR3 is TGCAGTGCTAGAGCTCGGGGGGAGGACTATGGCTACACCTTC. It translates to CSARARGEDYGYTF.

This clonotype appeared a few times. The chain carries TRBV27 and TRBJ2-2; 9 bases are a match to TRBD2. With V trimmed by 5 bases and J by 3 bases, 4 bases remained unmatched. CDR1 MNHEY and CDR2 SMNVEV come from the germline V gene (reference sequence). CDR3 length equals 15 residues. In DNA form, the CDR3 reads TGTGCCAGCAGTACTAGCGGGTTGGACACCGGGGAGCTGTTTTTT. This encodes CASSTSGLDTGELFF.